The next 10 T cell receptor beta chains were all read from a single sample in a study of long-term antiretroviral therapy in people with HIV. At the survey level, the v3.0 immunoSEQ assay was run. The protocol was immunoSEQ multiplex PCR, while the TCRdb copy is restricted to in-frame clones and leaves out a portion. The repertoire has more than 15,000 clones, around 87% of them found once; the top ten carry around 12%. The source material was unsorted PBMCs, sampled 0.7 years before starting antiretroviral therapy. These receptors came from a man aged 50 to 59 with HIV.

The V and J genes are TRBV9 and TRBJ2-5; perhaps TRBD2 as D (5 bases). CDR3 length: 16 residues. V lost 4 bases and J 2 bases, leaving 18 bases between the germline ends. The germline V gene has CDR1 SGDLS and CDR2 YYNGEE. The CDR3 DNA is TGTGCCAGCAGCCCCCTTAGCAGATCGGGACAAGAGACCCAGTACTTC. Encoded protein: CASSPLSRSGQETQYF.

The J gene is TRBJ1-3, the V gene TRBV6-6; the D is unclear. The CDR3 has 16 residues. V lost 0 bases, J lost 4 bases, and 13 bases lay in between. Germline V CDR1 and CDR2: MNHNY, SVGAGI (reference sequence). CDR3 sequence (DNA): TGTGCCAGCAGTTACTCCCCCGGGAGCTGGGGAAACACCATATATTTT. Translation gives CASSYSPGSWGNTIYF.

CDR3 coding DNA: TGCGCCAGCAGTGAGACCACCAACTATGGCTACACCTTC. Translating gives CASSETTNYGYTF. J is TRBJ1-2 and V is TRBV10-1; D ambiguous. The CDR3 has 13 amino acids. V lost 2 bases to trimming and J lost 2 bases, with 6 bases between them. Per germline, CDR1 WNHNN and CDR2 SYGVQD (reference sequence).

This clone was counted a single time. CDR3 sequence: CASSSQDTEAFF. The CDR3 DNA reads as TGTGCCAGCAGCTCACAGGACACTGAAGCTTTCTTT. This chain joins TRBV5-5 and TRBJ1-1, with a weak D call TRBD1 (5 bases). Trimming removed 3 bases at V and 3 bases at J, with 6 bases between. The CDR3 covers 12 residues. Per germline, CDR1 SGHKS and CDR2 YYEKEE (reference sequence).

CDR3 sequence reads: CASSLGVRGLLGYTF. In nucleotides, the CDR3 is TGTGCCAGCAGCTTAGGGGTCAGGGGACTGCTAGGCTACACCTTC. This chain joins TRBV11-1 and TRBJ1-2, with TRBD1 as a possible D gene (6 bases). Germline CDR1 SGHAT, CDR2 FQDESV (reference sequence). The CDR3 consists of 15 residues. Trimming took off 1 base at V and 8 bases at J, with 17 bases between the two ends.

The rearrangement links TRBV19 to TRBJ1-1, with D unresolved. CDR1 is LNHDA, CDR2 SQIVND, per germline (reference sequence). Trimming pared 6 bases from V and 1 base from J, leaving 9 bases between. The CDR3 contains 13 residues. Here the CDR3 reads CASRTNWNTEAFF. The CDR3 region has the DNA TGTGCCAGTAGGACAAATTGGAACACTGAAGCTTTCTTT.

The chain combines TRBV5-4 with TRBJ1-2; D is uncertain. V shed 4 bases and J shed 0 bases, with 13 bases lying between them. Germline CDR1 reads SGHNT; CDR2 reads YYREEE (reference sequence). This CDR3 comprises 15 residues. The chain's CDR3 is CASSRSDWANYGYTF. The CDR3 DNA is TGTGCCAGCAGCCGATCCGACTGGGCTAACTATGGCTACACCTTC.

The CDR3 is CASSLYAVGAYKGYSNQPQHF. CDR3 sequence (DNA): TGTGCCAGCAGTTTATATGCGGTGGGGGCATATAAGGGGTATAGCAATCAGCCCCAGCATTTT. The chain has TRBV27 and TRBJ1-5, with D maybe TRBD1 (6 bases). CDR3 length: 21 residues. Germline lookup yields CDR1 MNHEY and CDR2 SMNVEV (reference sequence). V gave up 1 base and J gave up 0 bases, with 25 bases separating them.

This sequence joins TRBV2 and TRBJ1-5; D uncertain. CDR1 is SNHLY, CDR2 FYNNEI, per germline. This CDR3 comprises 14 residues. Between the trimmed V and J ends, which lost 5 bases and 3 bases, there was a span of 11 bases. Here the CDR3 reads CASSIREANQPQHF. The CDR3 DNA sequence: TGTGCCAGCAGTATCCGGGAAGCCAATCAGCCCCAGCATTTT.

V usage is TRBV27 and J usage is TRBJ1-2; 10 bases are a match to TRBD1. V lost 6 bases to trimming and J lost 8 bases; unmatched junction nucleotides: 15. Germline values: CDR1 MNHEY, CDR2 SMNVEV (reference sequence). The CDR3 runs 16 residues. The DNA for the CDR3 is TGTGCCAGCAGAATGTTCCCTGGACAGGGGGTGGGGGGCTACACCTTC. Protein: CASRMFPGQGVGGYTF.